The entry below gives a single T cell receptor beta chain sequence along with its context. The antigen it recognizes is unknown. No base qualities exist here, and no much larger clone lies one base off it. TCRbeta CDR3 regions were amplified from genomic DNA by means of the immunoSEQ Assay, a bias-controlled multiplex PCR. The authors' analysis ran thus. Within the assay, amplification of reference gene primers was used to estimate how many nucleated cells each sample contained. Sequence reads were collapsed and filtered to measure the absolute abundance of every unique TCRbeta CDR3 rearrangement. For each sample, productive Simpson clonality was calculated by taking the square root of Simpson's diversity index across productive rearrangements. This immuneACCESS table, as held by TCRdb, lists in-frame sequences with V and J called but not all clones. Of the missing ones, under half trace to an unresolved V gene in checked studies; the others have no known cause. The V and J calls and clone size are taken from that table; D and trimming were inferred from the DNA. In all, the sample holds 350,000 to 450,000 clones, and roughly 90% of those were seen once. The top ten clonotypes cover more than 1% of the sample.

This entry belongs to a study of blood T cell repertoires in COVID-19 (TCRdb year 2020). For the wider study: Collaborator samples came from the United States, Italy and Spain and covered acute and convalescent phases of COVID-19. Deeply sampled blood TCRbeta repertoires from subjects exposed to, actively infected with, or recovered from COVID-19 were included in the dataset. Sample metadata almost always included a de-identified subject ID, COVID-19 status, age in years and sex. Samples came from the ongoing ImmuneRACE study (first 160 participants) plus 1,254 subjects from 6 global collaborators. Where available, HLA class I and class II types were obtained from metadata supplied by the sample provider rather than from assay-based typing. The repertoires were released in a freely available public database intended as a resource for research on the immune response to SARS-CoV-2. The prospective study material was composed of cDNA or gDNA derived from T cells, B-cell-depleted T cells, or PBMCs. Broad study findings and their caveats: How much clinical and demographic metadata was included differed by source and by participant, and the metadata was provided uncurated.

Whole blood was collected in K2EDTA tubes by collaborating institutions according to the institutions' own protocols. For TCRbeta analysis, collaborators shipped samples as frozen whole blood, isolated PBMCs, or DNA extracted from either of those sample types. Trimming removed 3 bases from V and 5 bases from J, leaving 11 bases between the germline ends. CDR1 is given as MRHNA and CDR2 as SNTAGT, both from the germline V gene. The CDR3, from cysteine to phenylalanine, totals 14 residues. Here the CDR3 DNA is all that survives: 42 bases in frame from base 1. Recombination connected TRBV6-4 to TRBJ1-5; there is no confident call for the D gene. The clonotype comes from a man aged 35 to 55 with acute or convalescent COVID-19. The sequenced sample consisted of peripheral blood. The nucleotide sequence reads as follows: TGTGCCAGCAGTGAAACGGTATATGATCAGCCCCAGCATTTT. This codes for CASSETVYDQPQHF.